Below, 11 T cell receptor beta chains from the same sample are listed, as sequenced in a study of T cells after yellow fever vaccination. TCRdb processed the 5' RACE reads anew with MiXCR; each CDR3 protein has one entry. The sample lists roughly 120,000 distinct CDR3 sequences; 7.2% were seen once. Specimen: CD4+ T cells sorted from PBMCs, collected around 45 days after the first yellow fever vaccination. The receptors were sampled from a man aged 18 to 35 who received the YFV17D yellow fever vaccine.

This clonotype was counted between two and nine times. J is TRBJ1-1 and V is TRBV19; 9 nucleotides line up with TRBD1. From germline, CDR1 is LNHDA and CDR2 SQIVND (reference sequence). Trimming at V came to 3 bases and at J to 6 bases, leaving 11 bases not matched to a gene. This CDR3 contains 16 residues. As DNA, the CDR3 is TGTGCCAGTAGTATTATCCCGGGACAGGGAAGGGCTGAAGCTTTCTTT. Its protein is CASSIIPGQGRAEAFF.

At least ten counts were recorded for this clonotype. This sequence joins TRBV2 and TRBJ2-1; D assignment may be TRBD1 or TRBD2 (5 bases each). The CDR3 runs to 14 residues. Germline V gives CDR1 SNHLY, CDR2 FYNNEI. Between the trimmed V and J ends, which lost 8 bases and 7 bases, there was a span of 18 bases. The CDR3 DNA is TGTGCCAGCCTCCAAACCGGGGCAGGTAATGAGCAGTTCTTC. Amino acids: CASLQTGAGNEQFF.

The rearrangement uses TRBV6-1 and TRBJ1-1; D remains unclear. The CDR3 covers 13 residues. The germline CDR1 and CDR2 sequences are MNHNS and SASEGT. Between the trimmed V and J ends, which lost 4 bases and 1 base, there was a span of 7 bases. The CDR3 protein is CASSVTPNTEAFF. CDR3 coding DNA: TGTGCCAGCAGTGTCACGCCGAACACTGAAGCTTTCTTT.

V and J are TRBV7-2 and TRBJ1-6; D possibly corresponds to TRBD1 (6 bases). The CDR3 extends over 15 amino acids. Trimming pared 3 bases from V and 7 bases from J, leaving 13 bases between. CDR1 is SGHTA, CDR2 FQGNSA, per germline. CDR3 loop: CASSFGRGLNSPLHF. CDR3 coding DNA: TGTGCCAGCAGCTTTGGCAGGGGACTAAATTCACCCCTCCACTTT.

The chain links TRBV12-3 or TRBV12-4 to TRBJ1-3; 7 bases are shared with TRBD1. The trim removed 5 bases at V and 4 bases at J, leaving 11 bases unmatched. This CDR3 spans 16 amino acids. The CDR3 nucleotides read TGTGCCAGCAGTCCAATTACAGGGGTGGCAGGAAACACCATATATTTT. This gives the protein CASSPITGVAGNTIYF.

This clonotype was picked up many times. The V gene is TRBV4-3, the J gene TRBJ1-6; D not certain. With 0 bases removed from V and 7 bases from J, the gap between germline ends came to 10 bases. Germline assignment: CDR1 LGHNA and CDR2 YSLEER. The CDR3 runs to 15 residues. CDR3 DNA: TGCGCCAGCAGCCAAGATAGGGCAGCCAATTCACCCCTCCACTTT. It translates to CASSQDRAANSPLHF.

This clonotype was found many times. The CDR3 DNA is TGTGCCAGCAGCTTAGGGGTCGTTCCCTACGAGCAGTACGTC. This translates into CASSLGVVPYEQYV. This chain connects TRBV7-2 to TRBJ2-7; no firm D call. The CDR3 contains 14 residues. With 1 base removed from V and 2 bases from J, the gap between germline ends came to 9 bases. CDR1 is SGHTA, CDR2 FQGNSA, per germline.

This clonotype was picked up many times. The rearrangement links TRBV5-1 to TRBJ2-1; D gene unclear. The CDR3 is 15 amino acids. Per the germline V gene, CDR1 is SGHRS and CDR2 is YFSETQ. Trimming took 4 bases from V and 4 from J, leaving 15 bases between them. The CDR3 DNA follows: TGCGCCAGCAGCCCGGAGCCGACCTCGTACAATGAGCAGTTCTTC. It translates to CASSPEPTSYNEQFF.

This clonotype occurred many times. The chain has TRBV5-4 and TRBJ2-4, with a weak D call TRBD1 (6 bases). Germline CDR1 and CDR2: SGHNT and YYREEE (reference sequence). V dropped 4 bases and J dropped 6 bases, with 17 bases sitting between them. CDR3 length equals 15 residues. The CDR3 DNA reads as TGTGCCAGCAGCGAGGGACATCCCTCGGGAAACATTCAGTACTTC. This codes for CASSEGHPSGNIQYF.

This clonotype was recorded at least ten times. The V call is TRBV7-3, the J call TRBJ2-2, with D perhaps matching TRBD1 (5 bases). Germline lookup yields CDR1 SGHTA and CDR2 FQGTGA. The ends were cut back, 0 bases at V and 4 bases at J, with 12 bases in the middle. The CDR3 is made up of 16 amino acids. CDR3: CASSLTRRVGTGELFF. The DNA of the CDR3 is TGTGCCAGCAGCTTAACGCGCAGGGTGGGCACCGGGGAGCTGTTTTTT.

This clonotype came up a few times. This chain uses TRBV20-1 with TRBJ2-1, with D possibly being TRBD2 (7 bases). Germline loops: CDR1 DFQATT, CDR2 SNEGSKA (reference sequence). Deletions cut 4 bases from V and 7 bases from J, with 23 bases between. The CDR3 is 16 amino acids. For the CDR3, the DNA is TGCAGTGCTACACCTTTTCGAGGGGGGGTAGGTAATGAGCAGTTCTTC. This codes for CSATPFRGGVGNEQFF.